The clone carrying this T cell receptor beta chain was counted many times. The entry originates in a study of early T cells in non-severe SARS-CoV-2 infection. Unique molecular identifier tags were affixed to discrete cDNA molecules. TCRdb re-analysed the 5' RACE reads in MiXCR, keeping a single row per CDR3 protein. Seen here are about 56,000 distinct CDR3 sequences, roughly 15% observed once, and the top ten hold approximately 4%. Germline V CDR1 and CDR2: SNHLY, FYNNEI. This CDR3 has 15 residues. The V and J ends lost 7 bases and 5 bases respectively, with 20 bases between them. The genes are TRBV2 and TRBJ2-5, with D tentatively TRBD1 (6 bases). The TCR sequence derives from an adult who was a healthcare worker with PCR-confirmed SARS-CoV-2 infection or an uninfected control (not recorded which). The material was whole blood, obtained at baseline. The CDR3 sequence: CASKRNRDRTETQYF. The CDR3, as DNA: TGTGCCAGCAAAAGGAACAGGGATCGGACCGAGACCCAGTACTTC. Looking up the rest from reference TRBV2 and TRBJ2-5 gives the full variable domain: EPEVTQTPSHQVTQMGQEVILRCVPISNHLYFYWYRQILGQKVEFLVSFYNNEISEKSEIFDDQFSVERPDGSNFTLKIRSTKLEDSAMYFCASKRNRDRTETQYFGPGTRLLVL.